This T cell receptor beta chain was observed in a study of T-cell memory formation after mild COVID-19. Background on the study: For the most part, TCR clusters were specific to one donor.

CDR1 MGHRA and CDR2 YSYEKL come from the germline V gene. The germline V and J ends were trimmed by 1 base and 0 bases, with 11 bases remaining between them. The CDR3 is 16 amino acids. TCRdb reprocessed the 5' RACE reads with MiXCR, giving one entry per CDR3 protein. The repertoire holds 250,000 to 400,000 distinct CDR3 sequences, with roughly an eighth as singletons. V gene TRBV4-1 combines with J gene TRBJ2-3; D is undetermined. Sequencing input: PBMCs or a T cell subset sorted from them (not recorded which). The clonotype was recovered from a man between 18 and 35 years old who had mild COVID-19 (a few samples of this study predate the infection). Cell type and time point are not known. The CDR3 DNA reads as TGCGCCAGCAGCCAAGGGGCTACAGCGAGCACAGATACGCAGTATTTT. Translated, it gives CASSQGATASTDTQYF.